The 24 T cell receptor beta chains reported below all come from one sample, sequenced in a study of early T cells in non-severe SARS-CoV-2 infection. MiXCR was run by TCRdb on the 5' RACE reads, yielding one entry per CDR3 protein. The table includes about 71,000 distinct CDR3 sequences, around 12% detected once. Specimen: whole blood, collected at baseline. These TCRs come from an adult who was a healthcare worker with PCR-confirmed SARS-CoV-2 infection or an uninfected control (not recorded which).

The chain recombines TRBV3-2 with TRBJ2-7. TRBV3-2 corresponds to a pseudogene. The CDR3 loop spans 12 amino acids. CDR3 residues: CASSQDRPEQYF. The CDR3 DNA reads as TGTGCCAGCAGCCAAGATCGCCCCGAGCAGTACTTC.

The V and J genes are TRBV4-2 and TRBJ1-4, with unresolved D. This CDR3 region has 14 residues. V lost 3 bases and J lost 2, with 7 bases in between. The germline gives CDR1 LGHNA, CDR2 YNFKEQ. CDR3 nucleotides: TGTGCCAGCAGCCAGACGGGGACTAATGAAAAACTGTTTTTT. Translated, it gives CASSQTGTNEKLFF.

This clonotype was picked up many times. V is TRBV9 and J is TRBJ1-2; D remains ambiguous. Germline loops: CDR1 SGDLS, CDR2 YYNGEE. CDR3 length: 14 residues. V was pared by 4 bases and J by 0 bases, with 10 bases between. CDR3 DNA: TGTGCCAGCAGCCCCGGCAGTTCTAACTATGGCTACACCTTC. Translating it yields CASSPGSSNYGYTF.

The table lists this clonotype with a few counts. The J gene is TRBJ1-2, the V gene TRBV3-1, with 9 bases that match TRBD1. The trim removed 1 base at V and 3 bases at J, leaving 9 bases unmatched. CDR1 is LGHDT, CDR2 YNNKEL, per germline (reference sequence). This CDR3 spans 17 amino acids. CDR3: CASSQGLIGTGYYGYTF. The DNA of the CDR3 is TGTGCCAGCAGCCAAGGACTCATCGGGACAGGGTACTATGGCTACACCTTC. The full variable domain, its missing parts supplied by reference TRBV3-1 and TRBJ1-2, is DTAVSQTPKYLVTQMGNDKSIKCEQNLGHDTMYWYKQDSKKFLKIMFSYNNKELIINETVPNRFSPKSPDKAHLNLHINSLELGDSAVYFCASSQGLIGTGYYGYTFGSGTRLTVV.

This clonotype has a handful of counts. The V gene is TRBV7-9, the J gene TRBJ2-2; the D call may be TRBD1 or TRBD2 (7 bases each). This CDR3 is built from 16 residues. V was trimmed by 1 base and J by 3 bases, leaving 12 bases between them. From germline, CDR1 is SEHNR and CDR2 FQNEAQ (reference sequence). The chain's CDR3 is CASSLGEGAHTGELFF. The CDR3 DNA reads as TGTGCCAGCAGCTTAGGGGAGGGGGCGCACACCGGGGAGCTGTTTTTT.

In this sample, this clonotype turned up a few times. The genes are TRBV5-5 and TRBJ2-2, with D tentatively TRBD1 or TRBD2 (5 bases each). Germline V CDR1 and CDR2: SGHKS, YYEKEE (reference sequence). V dropped 4 bases and J dropped 4 bases, with 20 bases sitting between them. There are 17 residues in the CDR3. The CDR3 DNA reads TGTGCCAGCAGCCGAACCGCGACGGGGACCGGCACCGGGGAGCTGTTTTTT. Encoded protein: CASSRTATGTGTGELFF.

V and J are TRBV3-1 and TRBJ1-2; D is uncertain. Germline V gives CDR1 LGHDT, CDR2 YNNKEL (reference sequence). The CDR3 is 17 amino acids. V was cut by 0 bases and J by 1 base, with 15 bases left in between. CDR3 in DNA: TGTGCCAGCAGCCAAGAAATTCTGGGCGGGGTTAACTATGGCTACACCTTC. Its protein is CASSQEILGGVNYGYTF.

This clonotype turned up a few times. The V and J genes are TRBV20-1 and TRBJ2-2; perhaps D is TRBD1 or TRBD2 (6 bases each). V lost 1 base and J lost 2, with 11 bases in between. This CDR3 has 15 amino acids. Germline assignment: CDR1 DFQATT and CDR2 SNEGSKA (reference sequence). The CDR3 DNA is TGCAGTGCTAGAGTAGGGGGGCCAAACACCGGGGAGCTGTTTTTT. This codes for CSARVGGPNTGELFF.

This clonotype occurred a few times. The gene calls are TRBV7-6 and TRBJ2-7; 7 bases are a match to TRBD2. CDR1 SGHVS and CDR2 FNYEAQ come from the germline V gene. The length of the CDR3 is 12 residues. The junction had 7 bases not matched to a gene; V was cut back by 7 bases and J by 7 bases. This chain's CDR3 is CASTPPGGEQYF. The DNA for the CDR3 is TGTGCCAGCACCCCCCCCGGGGGGGAGCAGTACTTC.

This clonotype occurred a few times. The rearrangement joins TRBV28 to TRBJ1-2; no reliable D call. The length of the CDR3 is 14 residues. The V gene lost 5 bases and the J gene lost 4 bases, with 14 bases spanning the gap. Germline CDR1 reads MDHEN; CDR2 reads SYDVKM. CDR3 in DNA: TGTGCCAGCAGTCCCACGACACCCTTCTATGGCTACACCTTC. This gives the protein CASSPTTPFYGYTF.

The chain links TRBV4-1 to TRBJ2-7; D is unresolved. The CDR3 sequence is 13 residues long. CDR1 MGHRA and CDR2 YSYEKL come from the germline V gene. V was cut by 3 bases and J by 2 bases, with 8 bases left in between. CDR3: CASSQGSTYEQYF. The DNA for the CDR3 is TGCGCCAGCAGCCAGGGCTCCACCTACGAGCAGTACTTC.

This sequence joins TRBV11-2 and TRBJ2-7; D is perhaps TRBD1 or TRBD2 (5 bases each). CDR3 length: 14 residues. Germline CDR1 and CDR2: SGHAT and FQNNGV. With 5 bases removed from V and 3 bases from J, the gap between germline ends came to 14 bases. DNA for the CDR3: TGTGCCAGCAGCCTTCCGGGACGGAACTACGAGCAGTACTTC. It codes for CASSLPGRNYEQYF.

This clonotype showed up just a few times. V and J are TRBV18 and TRBJ1-2; D unresolved. Trimming removed 0 bases at V and 10 bases at J, with 12 bases between. This CDR3 comprises 13 residues. Germline V gene sequence: CDR1 KGHSH, CDR2 LQKENI. In DNA, the CDR3 is TGTGCCAGCTCACCACCAGTTTCCGAAGTCTACACCTTC. Translation: CASSPPVSEVYTF.

By frequency in the sample, this clonotype is medium-sized. This rearrangement joins TRBV7-2 to TRBJ2-5; 7 positions agree with TRBD2. V was pared by 1 base and J by 2 bases, with 7 bases of the junction left unmatched. Germline-derived CDR1 and CDR2 are SGHTA and FQGNSA. The CDR3 is 16 amino acids. The CDR3 loop is CASSLGASGLQETQYF. CDR3 coding DNA: TGTGCCAGCAGCTTAGGGGCTAGCGGCCTACAAGAGACCCAGTACTTC. Full variable domain (outside the CDR3, taken from reference TRBV7-2 and TRBJ2-5): GAGVSQSPSNKVTEKGKDVELRCDPISGHTALYWYRQSLGQGLEFLIYFQGNSAPDKSGLPSDRFSAERTGGSVSTLTIQRTQQEDSAVYLCASSLGASGLQETQYFGPGTRLLVL.

This clonotype was counted between two and nine times. The gene calls are TRBV3-1 and TRBJ1-4; a weak D match, TRBD1 (5 bases). The CDR3 length is 13 residues. Looked up from germline, CDR1 is LGHDT and CDR2 is YNNKEL (reference sequence). V was cut by 2 bases and J by 14 bases, with 15 bases left in between. This CDR3 is CASSQYMGRGLFF. CDR3 in DNA: TGTGCCAGCAGCCAATATATGGGGCGCGGGCTGTTTTTT. The whole variable domain, filled in from reference TRBV3-1 and TRBJ1-4, reads DTAVSQTPKYLVTQMGNDKSIKCEQNLGHDTMYWYKQDSKKFLKIMFSYNNKELIINETVPNRFSPKSPDKAHLNLHINSLELGDSAVYFCASSQYMGRGLFFGSGTQLSVL.

This clonotype came up a few times. The gene calls are TRBV5-6 and TRBJ2-3; TRBD2 matches at 12 bases. After removal of 0 bases from V and 7 bases from J, the junction contained 9 bases not matched to a gene. The CDR3 consists of 17 residues. Germline loops: CDR1 SGHDT, CDR2 YYEEEE. CDR3 protein: CASSLARSSGGAYTQYF. CDR3 DNA: TGTGCCAGCAGCTTGGCGAGGTCTAGCGGGGGGGCATATACGCAGTATTTT.

The J gene is TRBJ2-1, the V gene TRBV5-4; the D is unclear. The CDR3 has 14 amino acids. The V gene lost 0 bases and the J gene lost 6 bases, with 10 bases spanning the gap. CDR1 is SGHNT and CDR2 is YYREEE in the germline V gene (reference sequence). The CDR3 coding sequence is TGTGCCAGCAGCTTGGGGGTGGTATCCAATGAGCAGTTCTTC. Translation: CASSLGVVSNEQFF.

This clonotype was observed at least ten times. The rearrangement uses TRBV20-1 and TRBJ2-7, with D perhaps TRBD2 (7 bases). The CDR3 covers 16 residues. Trimming removed 3 bases at V and 2 bases at J, with 20 bases between. CDR1 and CDR2 from the germline V gene are DFQATT and SNEGSKA (reference sequence). As DNA, the CDR3 is TGCAGTGCTAGTGGCCGTACCGGCGGGGGCCCCTACGAGCAGTACTTC. The encoded protein is CSASGRTGGGPYEQYF.

This clonotype was observed a handful of times. V is TRBV10-3 and J is TRBJ2-3; no reliable D call. Germline assignment: CDR1 ENHRY and CDR2 SYGVKD. The ends were cut back, 3 bases at V and 0 bases at J, with 10 bases in the middle. CDR3 length equals 15 residues. The CDR3 protein is CAISDPARSTDTQYF. The CDR3 DNA follows: TGTGCCATCAGTGACCCAGCCAGGAGCACAGATACGCAGTATTTT.

The sample holds a few counts of this clonotype. The chain has TRBV7-9 and TRBJ2-1, with TRBD1 matching over 10 bases. The trim removed 5 bases at V and 5 bases at J, leaving 9 bases unmatched. The CDR3 has 16 amino acids. CDR1 is SEHNR, CDR2 FQNEAQ, per germline (reference sequence). The CDR3 DNA is TGTGCCAGCAGCCTAGAGGACAGGGGGAAAAACAATGAGCAGTTCTTC. It codes for CASSLEDRGKNNEQFF.

This rearrangement joins TRBV5-1 to TRBJ1-4; the D is unclear. The germline V gene encodes CDR1 SGHRS and CDR2 YFSETQ. The V end was cut by 4 bases, the J end by 3 bases, with 10 bases between. The CDR3 has 14 residues. The CDR3: CASSLMRANEKLFF. In DNA form, the CDR3 reads TGCGCCAGCAGCCTAATGCGGGCTAATGAAAAACTGTTTTTT.

The table lists this clonotype with a few counts. The chain uses TRBV4-3 and TRBJ2-3; D remains unclear. Germline assignment: CDR1 LGHNA and CDR2 YSLEER. The CDR3 runs to 17 residues. With 1 base removed from V and 1 base from J, the gap between germline ends came to 15 bases. The CDR3 region is CASSQVTPLFRTDTQYF. DNA of the CDR3: TGCGCCAGCAGCCAAGTAACCCCACTTTTCCGCACAGATACGCAGTATTTT.

In this sample, this clonotype turned up a few times. V and J are TRBV24-1 and TRBJ1-1; D remains unclear. Germline V gives CDR1 KGHDR, CDR2 SFDVKD. V was cut by 0 bases and J by 2 bases, with 12 bases left in between. This CDR3 has 16 amino acids. In nucleotides, the CDR3 is TGTGCCACCAGTGATTTGGACACAGCATTTAACACTGAAGCTTTCTTT. It codes for CATSDLDTAFNTEAFF.

In its sample, this clonotype was seen many times. The chain links TRBV3-1 to TRBJ1-1; no firm D call. CDR3 length: 15 residues. Trimming shortened V by 2 bases and J by 6 bases, and 16 bases separated the two germline ends. CDR1 and CDR2 (germline): LGHDT, YNNKEL (reference sequence). CDR3 loop: CASSQNPVQVPEAFF. The CDR3 coding sequence is TGTGCCAGCAGCCAAAACCCTGTGCAGGTCCCTGAAGCTTTCTTT.